These T cell receptor beta chains were read from a single sample in a study of CXCR3-negative and CXCR3-positive naive CD8 T cells. TCRdb reanalyzed the 5' RACE reads and collapses them to one entry per CDR3 protein, without DNA. In total, the table holds about 90,000 distinct CDR3 sequences. Sequencing was performed on naive CXCR3+ CD8+ T cells from blood. Source of these receptors: a human donor in good health. Some clones in this sample may be carry-over from other donors' samples. The CDR3 runs from the conserved cysteine through the conserved F or W.

>14|TRBV11-2|TRBJ2-7
CASSSRQAAYEQYF
>14|TRBV28|TRBJ2-5
CASSLDGGQETQYF
>13|TRBV19|TRBJ2-7
CASSVFIEYEQYF
>15|TRBV6-1|TRBJ2-7
CASTEGSGMSYEQYF
>15|TRBV28|TRBJ2-3
CASSFFGQGVNTQYF
>14|TRBV19|TRBJ2-7
CASSYRGQGHEQYF
>15|TRBV6-2/TRBV6-3|TRBJ2-3
CASSPRGEITDTQYF
>16|TRBV24-1|TRBJ1-2
CATSDSVPSGDYGYTF
>14|TRBV12-3/TRBV12-4|TRBJ1-5
CASSFQGGNQPQHF
>14|TRBV19|TRBJ2-3
CASRLLASGDTQYF
>12|TRBV15|TRBJ1-1
CATGKRNTEAFF
>12|TRBV18|TRBJ1-1
CASQEGNTEAFF
>13|TRBV5-1|TRBJ1-1
CASNFGTNTEAFF
>15|TRBV12-3/TRBV12-4|TRBJ2-3
CASSPLSGVADTQYF
>14|TRBV24-1|TRBJ2-2
CATLDPEGTGELFF
>14|TRBV28|TRBJ2-3
CASSPTGKIDTQYF
>16|TRBV6-5|TRBJ2-5
CASRRRGFPIIGTQYF
>14|TRBV7-8|TRBJ2-7
CASRPLTGPYEQYF
>15|TRBV7-8|TRBJ2-5
CASSLAHRRQETQYF
>14|TRBV5-1|TRBJ2-1
CASRRGSGYNEQFF
>16|TRBV28|TRBJ2-7
CASSLDFTGGLYEQYF